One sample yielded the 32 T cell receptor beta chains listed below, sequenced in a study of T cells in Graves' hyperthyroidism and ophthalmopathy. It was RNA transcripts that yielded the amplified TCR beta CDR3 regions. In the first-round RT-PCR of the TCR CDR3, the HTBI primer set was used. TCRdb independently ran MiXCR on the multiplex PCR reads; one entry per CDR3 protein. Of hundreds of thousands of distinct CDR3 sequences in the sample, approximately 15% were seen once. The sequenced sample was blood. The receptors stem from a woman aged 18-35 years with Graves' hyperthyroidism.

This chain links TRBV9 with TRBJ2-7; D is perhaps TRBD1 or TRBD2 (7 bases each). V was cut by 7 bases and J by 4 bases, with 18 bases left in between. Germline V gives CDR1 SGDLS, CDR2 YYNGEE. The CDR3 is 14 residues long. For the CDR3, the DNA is TGTGCCAGCTCAGGGGGGGGTAACGTGTACGAGCAGTACTTC. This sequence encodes CASSGGGNVYEQYF.

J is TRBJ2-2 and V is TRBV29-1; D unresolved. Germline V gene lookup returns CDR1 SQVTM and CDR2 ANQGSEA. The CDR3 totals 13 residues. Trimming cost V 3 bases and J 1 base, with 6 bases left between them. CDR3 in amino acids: CSVDGLNTGELFF. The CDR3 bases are TGCAGCGTTGACGGTCTGAACACCGGGGAGCTGTTTTTT.

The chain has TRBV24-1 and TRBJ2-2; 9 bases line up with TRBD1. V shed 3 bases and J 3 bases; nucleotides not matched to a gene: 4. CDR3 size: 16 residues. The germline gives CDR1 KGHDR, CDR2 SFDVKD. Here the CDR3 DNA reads TGTGCCACCAGTGATCTAGACAGGGGGGACACCGGGGAGCTGTTTTTT. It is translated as CATSDLDRGDTGELFF.

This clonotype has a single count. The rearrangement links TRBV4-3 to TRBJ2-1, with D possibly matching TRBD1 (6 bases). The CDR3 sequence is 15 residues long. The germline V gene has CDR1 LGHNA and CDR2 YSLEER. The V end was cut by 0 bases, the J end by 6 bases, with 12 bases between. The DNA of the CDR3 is TGCGCCAGCAGCCAAGAGGGCAGGGGAGTCAATGAGCAGTTCTTC. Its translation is CASSQEGRGVNEQFF.

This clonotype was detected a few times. CDR3 coding DNA: TGTGCCAGCAGTGAAACCGGCGGGAGCTCCTACGAGCAGTACTTC. Protein sequence: CASSETGGSSYEQYF. The chain combines TRBV2 with TRBJ2-7; 7 nucleotides agree with TRBD2. Germline V gene sequence: CDR1 SNHLY, CDR2 FYNNEI. This CDR3 is built from 15 residues. V lost 2 bases to trimming and J lost 0 bases; unmatched junction nucleotides: 4.

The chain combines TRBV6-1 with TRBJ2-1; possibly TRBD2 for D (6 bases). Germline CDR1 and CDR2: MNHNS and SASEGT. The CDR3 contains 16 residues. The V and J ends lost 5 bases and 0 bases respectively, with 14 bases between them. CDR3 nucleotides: TGTGCCAGCAGTTTTCGGGCGGGAAGCTCCTACAATGAGCAGTTCTTC. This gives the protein CASSFRAGSSYNEQFF.

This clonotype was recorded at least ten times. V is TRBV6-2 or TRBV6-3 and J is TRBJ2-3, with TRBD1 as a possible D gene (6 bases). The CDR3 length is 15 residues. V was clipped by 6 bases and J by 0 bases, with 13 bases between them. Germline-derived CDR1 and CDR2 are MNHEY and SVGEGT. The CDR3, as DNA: TGTGCCAGCAGGCCGACCGGGACAAGCACAGATACGCAGTATTTT. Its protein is CASRPTGTSTDTQYF.

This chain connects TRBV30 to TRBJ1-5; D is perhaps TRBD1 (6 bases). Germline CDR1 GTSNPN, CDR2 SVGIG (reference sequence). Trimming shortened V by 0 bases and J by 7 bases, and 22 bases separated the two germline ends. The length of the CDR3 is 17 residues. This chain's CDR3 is CAWSVPRFLGDKQPQHF. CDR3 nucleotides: TGTGCCTGGAGTGTACCCCGGTTTTTGGGGGACAAACAGCCCCAGCATTTT.

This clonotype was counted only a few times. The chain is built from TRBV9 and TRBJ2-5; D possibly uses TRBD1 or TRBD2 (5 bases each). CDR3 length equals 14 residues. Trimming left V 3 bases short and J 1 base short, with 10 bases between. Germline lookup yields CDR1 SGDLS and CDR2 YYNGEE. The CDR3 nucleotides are TGTGCCAGCAGCGCCTCCGGGACCCAAGAGACCCAGTACTTC. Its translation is CASSASGTQETQYF. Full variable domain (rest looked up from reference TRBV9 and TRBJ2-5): DSGVTQTPKHLITATGQRVTLRCSPRSGDLSVYWYQQSLDQGLQFLIQYYNGEERAKGNILERFSAQQFPDLHSELNLSSLELGDSALYFCASSASGTQETQYFGPGTRLLVL.

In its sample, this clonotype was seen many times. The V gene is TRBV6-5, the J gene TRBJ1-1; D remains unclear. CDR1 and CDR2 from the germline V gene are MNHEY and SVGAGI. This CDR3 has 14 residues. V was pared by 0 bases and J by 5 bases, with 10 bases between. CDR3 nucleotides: TGTGCCAGCAGTTACTCCCTGGACCAAACTGAAGCTTTCTTT. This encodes CASSYSLDQTEAFF.

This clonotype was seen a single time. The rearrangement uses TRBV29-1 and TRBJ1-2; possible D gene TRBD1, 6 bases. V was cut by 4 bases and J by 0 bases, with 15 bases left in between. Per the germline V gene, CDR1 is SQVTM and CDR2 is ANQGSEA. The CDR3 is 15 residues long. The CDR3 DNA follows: TGCAGCGTTGCTAGCCAGGGGCGAGCTAACTATGGCTACACCTTC. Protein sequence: CSVASQGRANYGYTF.

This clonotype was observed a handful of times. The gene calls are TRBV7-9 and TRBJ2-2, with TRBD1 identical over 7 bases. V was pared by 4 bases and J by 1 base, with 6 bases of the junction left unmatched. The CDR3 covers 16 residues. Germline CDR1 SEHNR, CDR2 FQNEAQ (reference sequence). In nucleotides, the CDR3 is TGTGCCAGCAGCTCTTCCGGGACAGAGAACACCGGGGAGCTGTTTTTT. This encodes CASSSSGTENTGELFF.

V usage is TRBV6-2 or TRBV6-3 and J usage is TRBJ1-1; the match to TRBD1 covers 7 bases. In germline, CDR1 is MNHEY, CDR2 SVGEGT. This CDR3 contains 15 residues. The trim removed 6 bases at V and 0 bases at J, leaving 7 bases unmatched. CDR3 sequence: CASRKTGALNTEAFF. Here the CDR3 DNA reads TGTGCCAGCAGGAAAACAGGGGCCCTGAACACTGAAGCTTTCTTT.

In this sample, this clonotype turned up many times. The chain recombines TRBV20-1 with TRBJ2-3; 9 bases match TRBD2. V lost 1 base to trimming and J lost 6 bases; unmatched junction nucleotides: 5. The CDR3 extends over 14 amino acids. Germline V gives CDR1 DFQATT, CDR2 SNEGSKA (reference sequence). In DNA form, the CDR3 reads TGCAGTGCTAGAGGAGGACTAGCGTCGGATACGCAGTATTTT. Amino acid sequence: CSARGGLASDTQYF.

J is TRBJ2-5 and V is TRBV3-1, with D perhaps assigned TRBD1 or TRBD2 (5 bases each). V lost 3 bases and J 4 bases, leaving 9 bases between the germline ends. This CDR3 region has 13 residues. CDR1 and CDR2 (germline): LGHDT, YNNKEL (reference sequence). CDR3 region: CASSHLGRETQYF. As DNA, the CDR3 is TGTGCCAGCAGCCATCTGGGACGAGAGACCCAGTACTTC.

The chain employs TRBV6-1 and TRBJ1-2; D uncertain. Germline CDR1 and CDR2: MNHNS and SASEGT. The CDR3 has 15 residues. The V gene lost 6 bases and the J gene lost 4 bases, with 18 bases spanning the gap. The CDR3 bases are TGTGCCAGCAGACCCTCTTTTACAGCAGCCTATGGCTACACCTTC. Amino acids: CASRPSFTAAYGYTF.

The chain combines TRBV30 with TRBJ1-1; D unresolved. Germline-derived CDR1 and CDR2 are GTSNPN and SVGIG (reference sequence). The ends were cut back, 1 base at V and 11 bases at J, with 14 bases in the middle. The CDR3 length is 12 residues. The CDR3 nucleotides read TGTGCCTGGAGTGGCCCCCCCATGGGGGCTTTCTTT. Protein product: CAWSGPPMGAFF. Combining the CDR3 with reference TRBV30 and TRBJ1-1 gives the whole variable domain SQTIHQWPATLVQPVGSPLSLECTVEGTSNPNLYWYRQAAGRGLQLLFYSVGIGQISSEVPQNLSASRPQDRQFILSSKKLLLSDSGFYLCAWSGPPMGAFFGQGTRLTVV.

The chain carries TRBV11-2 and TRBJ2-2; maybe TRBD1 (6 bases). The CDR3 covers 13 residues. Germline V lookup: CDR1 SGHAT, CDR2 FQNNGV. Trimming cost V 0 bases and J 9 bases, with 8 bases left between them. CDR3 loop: CASSLDRGRELFF. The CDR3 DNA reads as TGTGCCAGCAGCTTAGACAGGGGCAGGGAGCTGTTTTTT.

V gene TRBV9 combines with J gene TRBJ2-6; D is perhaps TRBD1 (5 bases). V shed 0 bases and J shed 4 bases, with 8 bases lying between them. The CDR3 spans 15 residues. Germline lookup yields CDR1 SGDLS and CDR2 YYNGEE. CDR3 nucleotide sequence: TGTGCCAGCAGCGTAGGTCAGGGCGGGGCCAACGTCCTGACTTTC. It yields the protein CASSVGQGGANVLTF.

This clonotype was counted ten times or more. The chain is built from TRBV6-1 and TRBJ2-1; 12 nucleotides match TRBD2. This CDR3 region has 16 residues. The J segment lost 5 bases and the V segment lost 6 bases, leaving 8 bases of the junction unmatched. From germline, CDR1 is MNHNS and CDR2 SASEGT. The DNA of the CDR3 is TGTGCCAGCAGGCCGACTAGCGGGAGTTTGGACAATGAGCAGTTCTTC. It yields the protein CASRPTSGSLDNEQFF.

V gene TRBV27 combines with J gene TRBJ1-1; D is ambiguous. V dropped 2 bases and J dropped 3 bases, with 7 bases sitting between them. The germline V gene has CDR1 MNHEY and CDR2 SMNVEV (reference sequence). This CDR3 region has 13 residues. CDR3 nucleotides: TGTGCCAGCAGTTTAGGGATCGACACTGAAGCTTTCTTT. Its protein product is CASSLGIDTEAFF.

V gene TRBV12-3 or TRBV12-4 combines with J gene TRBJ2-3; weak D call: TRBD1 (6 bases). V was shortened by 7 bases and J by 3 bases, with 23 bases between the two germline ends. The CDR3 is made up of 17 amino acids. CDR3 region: CASTDSRHRVRTDTQYF. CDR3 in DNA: TGTGCCAGCACCGACTCCCGACACAGGGTTCGAACAGATACGCAGTATTTT.

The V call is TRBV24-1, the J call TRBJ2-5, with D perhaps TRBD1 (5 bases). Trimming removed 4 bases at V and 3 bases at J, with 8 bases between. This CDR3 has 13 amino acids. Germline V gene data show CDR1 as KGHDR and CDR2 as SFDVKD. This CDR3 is CATSDQDKETQYF. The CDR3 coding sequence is TGTGCCACCAGTGACCAGGACAAAGAGACCCAGTACTTC.

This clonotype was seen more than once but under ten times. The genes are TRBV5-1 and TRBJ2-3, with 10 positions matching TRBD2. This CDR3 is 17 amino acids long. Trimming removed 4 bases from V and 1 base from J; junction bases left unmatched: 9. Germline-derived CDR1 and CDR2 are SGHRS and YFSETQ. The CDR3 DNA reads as TGCGCCAGCAGCCCGCCTGCTAGCGGGGGACGCACAGATACGCAGTATTTT. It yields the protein CASSPPASGGRTDTQYF.

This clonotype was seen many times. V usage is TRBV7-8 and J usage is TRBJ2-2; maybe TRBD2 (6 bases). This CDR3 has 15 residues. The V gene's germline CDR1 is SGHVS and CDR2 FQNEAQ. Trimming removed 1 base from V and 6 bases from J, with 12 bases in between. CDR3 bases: TGTGCCAGCAGCTTAGGCGGGGTATGGGCCGGGGAGCTGTTTTTT. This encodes CASSLGGVWAGELFF.

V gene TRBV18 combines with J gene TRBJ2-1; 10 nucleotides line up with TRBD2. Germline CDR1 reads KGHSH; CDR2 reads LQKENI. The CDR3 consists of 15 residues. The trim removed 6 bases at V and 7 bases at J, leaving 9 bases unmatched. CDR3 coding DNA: TGTGCCAGCTCCCCGGTTCTAGCGGGGGCGAATGAGCAGTTCTTC. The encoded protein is CASSPVLAGANEQFF.

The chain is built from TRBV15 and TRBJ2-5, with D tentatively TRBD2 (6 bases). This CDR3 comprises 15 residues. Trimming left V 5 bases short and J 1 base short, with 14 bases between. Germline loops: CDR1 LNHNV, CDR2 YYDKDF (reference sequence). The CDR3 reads CATSGARGLQETQYF. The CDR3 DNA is TGTGCCACCAGCGGGGCTCGGGGACTCCAAGAGACCCAGTACTTC. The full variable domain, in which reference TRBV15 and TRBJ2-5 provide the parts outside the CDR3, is DAMVIQNPRYQVTQFGKPVTLSCSQTLNHNVMYWYQQKSSQAPKLLFHYYDKDFNNEADTPDNFQSRRPNTSFCFLDIRSPGLGDTAMYLCATSGARGLQETQYFGPGTRLLVL.

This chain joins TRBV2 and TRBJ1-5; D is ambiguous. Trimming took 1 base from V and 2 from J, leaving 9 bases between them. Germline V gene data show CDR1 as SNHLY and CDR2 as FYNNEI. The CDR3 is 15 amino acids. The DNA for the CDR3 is TGTGCCAGCAGTGAAGGGTTACAACGCAATCAGCCCCAGCATTTT. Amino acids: CASSEGLQRNQPQHF.

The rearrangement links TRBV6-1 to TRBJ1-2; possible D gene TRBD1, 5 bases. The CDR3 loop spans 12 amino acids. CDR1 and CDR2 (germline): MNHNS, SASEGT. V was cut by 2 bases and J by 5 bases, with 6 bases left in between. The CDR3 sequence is CASSEPGYGYTF. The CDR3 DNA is TGTGCCAGCAGTGAACCAGGGTATGGCTACACCTTC.

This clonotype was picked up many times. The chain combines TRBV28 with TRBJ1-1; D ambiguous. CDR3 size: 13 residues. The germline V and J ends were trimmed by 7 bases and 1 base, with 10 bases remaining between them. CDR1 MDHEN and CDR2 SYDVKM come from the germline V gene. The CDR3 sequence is CASNTRENTEAFF. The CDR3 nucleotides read TGTGCCAGCAACACGAGGGAGAACACTGAAGCTTTCTTT.

The CDR3 spells CAISESSADTQYF. CDR3 in DNA: TGTGCCATCAGTGAGTCTAGCGCAGATACGCAGTATTTT. This chain joins TRBV10-3 and TRBJ2-3; tentatively, D is TRBD2 (5 bases). This CDR3 has 13 amino acids. Trimming left V 0 bases short and J 4 bases short, with 5 bases between. Germline assignment: CDR1 ENHRY and CDR2 SYGVKD.

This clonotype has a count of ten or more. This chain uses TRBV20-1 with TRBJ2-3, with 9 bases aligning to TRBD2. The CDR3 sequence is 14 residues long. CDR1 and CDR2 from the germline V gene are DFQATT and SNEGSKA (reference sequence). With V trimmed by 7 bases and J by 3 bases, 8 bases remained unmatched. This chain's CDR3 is CSVRISGRTDTQYF. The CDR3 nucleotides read TGCAGTGTCCGGATTAGCGGGAGAACAGATACGCAGTATTTT.